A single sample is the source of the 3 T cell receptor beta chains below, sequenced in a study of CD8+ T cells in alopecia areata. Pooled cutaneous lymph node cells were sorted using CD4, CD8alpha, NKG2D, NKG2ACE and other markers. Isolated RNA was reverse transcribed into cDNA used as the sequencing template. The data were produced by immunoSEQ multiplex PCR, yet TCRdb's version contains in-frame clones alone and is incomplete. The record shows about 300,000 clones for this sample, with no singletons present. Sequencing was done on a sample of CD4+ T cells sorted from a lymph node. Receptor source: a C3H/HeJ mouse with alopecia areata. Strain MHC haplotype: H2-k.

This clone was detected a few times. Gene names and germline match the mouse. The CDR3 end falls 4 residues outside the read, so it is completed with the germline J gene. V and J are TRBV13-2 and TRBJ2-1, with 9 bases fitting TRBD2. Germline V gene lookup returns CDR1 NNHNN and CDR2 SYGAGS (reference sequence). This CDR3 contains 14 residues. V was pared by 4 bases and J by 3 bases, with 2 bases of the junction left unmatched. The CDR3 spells CASGRLGAYAEQFF. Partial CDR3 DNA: TGTGCCAGCGGTCGACTGGGGGCCTATGCT.

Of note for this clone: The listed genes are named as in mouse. The CDR3 loop reads CTCSADRGGAYAEQFF. The sequenced CDR3 bases are TGCACCTGCAGTGCAGATAGGGGGGGGGCTTATGCT. The V gene is TRBV1, the J gene TRBJ2-1; 8 nucleotides match TRBD2. The read is 4 residues too short to cover the CDR3 end, so that end is filled in from the germline J gene. This CDR3 has 16 amino acids. Germline lookup yields CDR1 NSQYPW and CDR2 LRSPGD (reference sequence). Trimming cost V 0 bases and J 4 bases; bases outside gene matches: 5.

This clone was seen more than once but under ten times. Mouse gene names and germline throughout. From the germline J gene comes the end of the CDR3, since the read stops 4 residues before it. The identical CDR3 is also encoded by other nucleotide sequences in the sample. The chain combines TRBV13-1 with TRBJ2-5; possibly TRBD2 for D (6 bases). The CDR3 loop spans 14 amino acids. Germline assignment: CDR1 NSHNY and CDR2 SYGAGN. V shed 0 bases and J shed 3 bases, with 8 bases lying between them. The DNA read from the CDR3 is TGTGCCAGCAGTGATGCTGGGGCACAAGAC. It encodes CASSDAGAQD. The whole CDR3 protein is CASSDAGAQDTQYF.